The rows below give T cell receptor beta chains drawn from one sample of a study of CD8+ T cells in alopecia areata. TCRdb's copy holds only in-frame clones and misses some; the assay was immunoSEQ multiplex PCR. The sample holds roughly 200,000 clones, 35% to 40% seen once. This specimen was CD4+ T cells sorted from blood, taken at approximately week 30, from a patient treated with tofacitinib. These receptors originate from a human donor with alopecia areata. CDR3s include the opening cysteine and the closing phenylalanine or tryptophan. D genes are given only for firm matches. Only some rows state a clone size, as once, few, many or a class for expanded clones.

j_gene: TRBJ2-3; d_gene: TRBD2; abundance: once; v_gene: TRBV2; CDR3nt: TGTGCCAGCAGTGAAGGGGCGACTAGCGGGTGGGGAGATACGCAGTATTTT; CDR3aa: CASSEGATSGWGDTQYF
j_gene: TRBJ1-2; d_gene: -; abundance: few; v_gene: TRBV29-1; CDR3nt: TGCAGCGTTGAAAGGCTCGGCAGGGGCGGGAACACCTTC; CDR3aa: CSVERLGRGGNTF
j_gene: TRBJ2-7; d_gene: TRBD1; abundance: -; v_gene: TRBV7-8; CDR3nt: TGTGCCAGCAGCGCGACCCCTACAGGGGCCGAGCAGTACTTC; CDR3aa: CASSATPTGAEQYF
j_gene: TRBJ1-2; d_gene: -; abundance: few; v_gene: TRBV7-9; CDR3nt: TGTGCCAGCAGACCTACTAGGAGCAACTATGGCTACACCTTC; CDR3aa: CASRPTRSNYGYTF
j_gene: TRBJ2-1; d_gene: -; abundance: once; v_gene: TRBV5-1; CDR3nt: TGCGCCAGCAGCTTATCTAGCGTGAAGTTACCCTACAATGAGCAGTTCTTC; CDR3aa: CASSLSSVKLPYNEQFF
j_gene: TRBJ1-2; d_gene: TRBD1; abundance: -; v_gene: TRBV15; CDR3nt: TGTGCCACCAGCAGAGATAGGGGGCGAACCACCTCTCTCTATGGCTACACCTTC; CDR3aa: CATSRDRGRTTSLYGYTF
j_gene: TRBJ2-1; d_gene: -; abundance: few; v_gene: TRBV9; CDR3nt: TGTGCCAGCAGCCATCCTCAGGGTCTCCTTTCCTACAATGAGCAGTTCTTC; CDR3aa: CASSHPQGLLSYNEQFF
j_gene: TRBJ1-1; d_gene: -; abundance: -; v_gene: TRBV7-9; CDR3nt: TGTGCCAGCAGCTCCCGAGCAGGGGCTTGGACTGAAGCTTTCTTT; CDR3aa: CASSSRAGAWTEAFF
j_gene: TRBJ2-3; d_gene: TRBD2; abundance: -; v_gene: TRBV6-1; CDR3nt: TGTGCCACCCAGCGGGGGGACACAGATACGCAGTATTTT; CDR3aa: CATQRGDTDTQYF
j_gene: TRBJ2-4; d_gene: TRBD1; abundance: few; v_gene: TRBV29-1; CDR3nt: TGCAGCGTCCTGGGACAGGTAGTGACCAAAAACATTCAGTACTTC; CDR3aa: CSVLGQVVTKNIQYF
j_gene: TRBJ2-3; d_gene: -; abundance: -; v_gene: TRBV6-1; CDR3nt: TGTGCCAGCAGTGAAAGCGCCCGCGGGGCCGTGAGCACAGATACGCAGTATTTT; CDR3aa: CASSESARGAVSTDTQYF
j_gene: TRBJ1-6; d_gene: -; abundance: -; v_gene: TRBV5-6; CDR3nt: TGTGCCAGCAGCCCCCGTGGAGGGTCCTATAATTCACCCCTCCACTTT; CDR3aa: CASSPRGGSYNSPLHF
j_gene: TRBJ1-2; d_gene: -; abundance: -; v_gene: TRBV25-1; CDR3nt: TGTGCCAGCAGTGAATATGGGGCCATCTATGGCTACACCTTC; CDR3aa: CASSEYGAIYGYTF
j_gene: TRBJ1-2; d_gene: -; abundance: -; v_gene: TRBV5-1; CDR3nt: TGCGCCAGCAGGGCCGGGGGGCGCCTTGGCTACACCTTC; CDR3aa: CASRAGGRLGYTF
j_gene: TRBJ2-7; d_gene: -; abundance: -; v_gene: TRBV11-2; CDR3nt: TGTGCCAGCAGCTTCGCCGGGGGCGGGCGGGAGTACTTC; CDR3aa: CASSFAGGGREYF
j_gene: TRBJ2-5; d_gene: -; abundance: -; v_gene: TRBV7-3; CDR3nt: TGTGCCAGCAGCTCAACGGTAGCGGACCAAGAGACCCAGTACTTC; CDR3aa: CASSSTVADQETQYF
j_gene: TRBJ2-7; d_gene: TRBD2; abundance: many; v_gene: TRBV6-5; CDR3nt: TGTGCCAGCTACCCCGGTGGGGGGGGCTCCTACGAGCAGTACTTC; CDR3aa: CASYPGGGGSYEQYF
j_gene: TRBJ1-4; d_gene: -; abundance: -; v_gene: TRBV5-1; CDR3nt: TGCGCCAGCAGCATGGAGGGGACACCCTATGAAAAACTGTTTTTT; CDR3aa: CASSMEGTPYEKLFF
j_gene: TRBJ1-2; d_gene: -; abundance: -; v_gene: TRBV2; CDR3nt: TGTGCCAGCAACAGGGAGTCGGTAGGCTACACCTTC; CDR3aa: CASNRESVGYTF
j_gene: TRBJ1-1; d_gene: TRBD1; abundance: few; v_gene: TRBV29-1; CDR3nt: TGCAGCGTTGAAGCCCTGGACAGGGAGACTGAAGCTTTCTTT; CDR3aa: CSVEALDRETEAFF
j_gene: TRBJ2-7; d_gene: -; abundance: -; v_gene: TRBV30; CDR3nt: TGTGCCTGGAGGAATGGGTGGCCTTCCTACGAGCAGTACTTC; CDR3aa: CAWRNGWPSYEQYF
j_gene: TRBJ2-3; d_gene: -; abundance: -; v_gene: TRBV27; CDR3nt: TGTGCCCTGCAGCTGGATACGCAGTATTTT; CDR3aa: CALQLDTQYF
j_gene: TRBJ2-7; d_gene: -; abundance: -; v_gene: TRBV7-2; CDR3nt: TGTGCCAGCAGCCGCACAGCACTCTACGAGCAGTACTTC; CDR3aa: CASSRTALYEQYF
j_gene: TRBJ2-3; d_gene: -; abundance: -; v_gene: TRBV23-1; CDR3nt: TGCGCCAGCGGATCCTCCGTCGGGCTAGGGGCAGATACGCAGTATTTT; CDR3aa: CASGSSVGLGADTQYF
j_gene: TRBJ2-1; d_gene: TRBD2; abundance: -; v_gene: TRBV30; CDR3nt: TGTGCCTGGACTAGCGGGTTCTACAATGAGCAGTTCTTC; CDR3aa: CAWTSGFYNEQFF
j_gene: TRBJ1-2; d_gene: TRBD1; abundance: -; v_gene: TRBV7-6; CDR3nt: TGTGCCAGCAGCTTAGGGCCCGGACAGGGGGGCTACACCTTC; CDR3aa: CASSLGPGQGGYTF
j_gene: TRBJ2-1; d_gene: -; abundance: few; v_gene: TRBV19; CDR3nt: TGTGCCAGCGCCGGGACAATCAATGAGCAGTTCTTC; CDR3aa: CASAGTINEQFF
j_gene: TRBJ1-2; d_gene: -; abundance: -; v_gene: TRBV7-9; CDR3nt: TGTGCCAGCAGCGCGGACAGCTATGGCTACACCTTC; CDR3aa: CASSADSYGYTF
j_gene: TRBJ2-2; d_gene: -; abundance: few; v_gene: TRBV7-8; CDR3nt: TGTGCCAGCAGCTTAGGGACTACAATAACCGGGGAGCTGTTTTTT; CDR3aa: CASSLGTTITGELFF
j_gene: TRBJ2-3; d_gene: -; abundance: -; v_gene: TRBV7-2; CDR3nt: TGTGCCAGCAGCTTAGGCGGGGGCGGCACAGATACGCAGTATTTT; CDR3aa: CASSLGGGGTDTQYF
j_gene: TRBJ2-4; d_gene: -; abundance: -; v_gene: TRBV2; CDR3nt: TGTGCCAGCTTTTTGCCCAGCGAAAACATTCAGTACTTC; CDR3aa: CASFLPSENIQYF
j_gene: TRBJ1-4; d_gene: TRBD1; abundance: -; v_gene: TRBV6-1; CDR3nt: TGTGCCAGCAGTGGAGGTATCGGGACAGGGGACGAAAAACTGTTTTTT; CDR3aa: CASSGGIGTGDEKLFF
j_gene: TRBJ2-3; d_gene: TRBD2; abundance: -; v_gene: TRBV6-5; CDR3nt: TGTGCCAGCAGTTACTCGCTAGCGGGGGGGAGGGATACGCAGTATTTT; CDR3aa: CASSYSLAGGRDTQYF
j_gene: TRBJ2-7; d_gene: -; abundance: few; v_gene: TRBV11-2; CDR3nt: TGTGCCAGCAGCTCCAGCTCCTACGAGCAGTACTTC; CDR3aa: CASSSSSYEQYF
j_gene: TRBJ1-2; d_gene: -; abundance: once; v_gene: TRBV9; CDR3nt: TGTGCCAGCAGCTCGACACATAACTATGGCTACACCTTC; CDR3aa: CASSSTHNYGYTF
j_gene: TRBJ2-7; d_gene: TRBD2; abundance: few; v_gene: TRBV6-5; CDR3nt: TGTGCCAGCAGTTACGATTCTAGCGGGATGATTTACGAGCAGTACTTC; CDR3aa: CASSYDSSGMIYEQYF
j_gene: TRBJ2-1; d_gene: -; abundance: -; v_gene: TRBV6-1; CDR3nt: TGTGCCAGCAGTGAAGCGGGAGGCCTTGGGGATGAGCAGTTCTTC; CDR3aa: CASSEAGGLGDEQFF
j_gene: TRBJ1-1; d_gene: -; abundance: -; v_gene: TRBV18; CDR3nt: TGTGCCAGCTCACCAATATCCGACACTGAAGCTTTCTTT; CDR3aa: CASSPISDTEAFF
j_gene: TRBJ1-5; d_gene: -; abundance: -; v_gene: TRBV29-1; CDR3nt: TGCAGCGTTGCTATCAGGGGAAGTCAGCCCCAGCATTTT; CDR3aa: CSVAIRGSQPQHF
j_gene: TRBJ1-6; d_gene: TRBD1; abundance: few; v_gene: TRBV7-9; CDR3nt: TGTGCCAGCAGCCTCGACAGGGGGGGTTCACCCCTCCACTTT; CDR3aa: CASSLDRGGSPLHF
j_gene: TRBJ2-7; d_gene: -; abundance: few; v_gene: TRBV4-1; CDR3nt: TGCGCCAGCAGCCAAGGGCCGGGAACGGGGGAGCAGTACTTC; CDR3aa: CASSQGPGTGEQYF
j_gene: TRBJ1-1; d_gene: TRBD1; abundance: few; v_gene: TRBV6-5; CDR3nt: TGTGCCAGCAGTATAGACAGGGGCAACAGTGAAGCTTTCTTT; CDR3aa: CASSIDRGNSEAFF
j_gene: TRBJ2-1; d_gene: -; abundance: few; v_gene: TRBV19; CDR3nt: TGTGCCAGTAGATACTCAGTCCTCAGCTCCTACAATGAGCAGTTCTTC; CDR3aa: CASRYSVLSSYNEQFF
j_gene: TRBJ1-1; d_gene: -; abundance: few; v_gene: TRBV11-2; CDR3nt: TGTGCCAGCAGCTTAAGCGCGGGACAAGAAGCTTTCTTT; CDR3aa: CASSLSAGQEAFF
j_gene: TRBJ2-7; d_gene: -; abundance: -; v_gene: TRBV29-1; CDR3nt: TGCAGCGTTCCCAGGGGCCCTGGCGAGCAGTACTTC; CDR3aa: CSVPRGPGEQYF
j_gene: TRBJ2-7; d_gene: -; abundance: few; v_gene: TRBV2; CDR3nt: TGTGCCAGCAGGCGGAACGGGCCGGGCGAGCAGTACTTC; CDR3aa: CASRRNGPGEQYF
j_gene: TRBJ1-2; d_gene: -; abundance: few; v_gene: TRBV29-1; CDR3nt: TGCAGCGGTGGAGACCGCGGGGCTTATGGCTACACCTTC; CDR3aa: CSGGDRGAYGYTF
j_gene: TRBJ1-2; d_gene: -; abundance: few; v_gene: TRBV30; CDR3nt: TGTGCCTGGAGGATTACGGGGGATTTCTATGGCTACACCTTC; CDR3aa: CAWRITGDFYGYTF
j_gene: TRBJ1-1; d_gene: -; abundance: few; v_gene: TRBV29-1; CDR3nt: TGCAGCGGGAGAACAGGCAACACTGAAGCTTTCTTT; CDR3aa: CSGRTGNTEAFF
j_gene: TRBJ2-1; d_gene: -; abundance: -; v_gene: TRBV30; CDR3nt: TGTGCCTGGAGTGCCCGGAATGAGCAGTTCTTC; CDR3aa: CAWSARNEQFF
j_gene: TRBJ2-4; d_gene: -; abundance: -; v_gene: TRBV19; CDR3nt: TGTGCCAGTAGTATAGATCTGGCCGCGGGCGTTCAGTACTTC; CDR3aa: CASSIDLAAGVQYF
j_gene: TRBJ2-3; d_gene: -; abundance: -; v_gene: TRBV29-1; CDR3nt: TGCAGCGTTGAAACGGGGACAGATACGCAGTATTTT; CDR3aa: CSVETGTDTQYF